The subject of this entry is one TCR beta chain. Its antigen is unidentified. Sequencing used immunoSEQ multiplex PCR; TCRdb keeps in-frame clones, though not all of them. The repertoire includes around 200,000 clones, roughly 65% of them detected once, and around 5.9% sits in the top ten. This specimen comes from a study of cytotoxic CD8 clonotypes in ibrutinib-treated CLL. Study in general: Some 25 partial and 2 complete responses; at median 68 months, around 15 remitted, about twelve progressed.

General study findings and limits: The study found baseline clonality above age-matched healthy donors, tracking circulating CD8+ T-cell counts.

CDR3 size: 14 residues. V lost 1 base to trimming and J lost 3 bases, with 10 bases between them. Germline V gene sequence: CDR1 KGHSH, CDR2 LQKENI. V usage is TRBV18 and J usage is TRBJ2-7; D is undetermined. The TCR originated in a human donor with chronic lymphocytic leukemia. The source was PBMCs, collected after 12 months of ibrutinib treatment. The CDR3 DNA is TGTGCCAGCTCACCACATGGCGGAAACTACGAGCAGTACTTC. Translating gives CASSPHGGNYEQYF.